The rows below give T cell receptor beta chains drawn from one sample of a study of Tregs in tolerant kidney transplant recipients. Data came from immunoSEQ multiplex PCR; TCRdb stores just in-frame clones and leaves some out. The table includes roughly 64,000 clones, approximately 89% detected once. The material sequenced was CD4+ T cells from blood (PBMCs), taken 6 months after the transplant. The receptor set was obtained from a human patient who received a combined kidney and bone marrow transplant. Some T cells may possibly be graft donor cells. CDR3s include the opening cysteine and the closing phenylalanine or tryptophan. The D gene is left open where the match is weak. Clone size is stated in some rows and not others, as once, few, many or a class when expanded.

D gene: .; clone size: .; J gene: TRBJ2-7; V gene: TRBV28; CDR3 protein: CASSFRIEGGRSSYEQYF; CDR3 DNA: TGTGCCAGCAGTTTTCGAATCGAGGGGGGGCGGAGCTCCTACGAGCAGTACTTC
D gene: TRBD1; clone size: .; J gene: TRBJ2-7; V gene: TRBV5-3; CDR3 protein: CARSPGLKGASYEQYF; CDR3 DNA: TGTGCCAGAAGCCCCGGGCTAAAGGGGGCCTCCTACGAGCAGTACTTC
D gene: TRBD2; clone size: .; J gene: TRBJ2-5; V gene: TRBV28; CDR3 protein: CASSLGLAGDLREGQYF; CDR3 DNA: TGTGCCAGCAGTCTGGGACTAGCGGGGGACTTAAGAGAGGGGCAGTACTTC
D gene: TRBD1; clone size: .; J gene: TRBJ2-2; V gene: TRBV7-3; CDR3 protein: CASSSDRGPGELFF; CDR3 DNA: TGTGCCAGCAGCTCGGACAGGGGGCCCGGGGAGCTGTTTTTT
D gene: .; clone size: once; J gene: TRBJ2-2; V gene: TRBV5-6; CDR3 protein: CASRARGTGELFF; CDR3 DNA: TGTGCCAGCAGAGCCAGGGGAACCGGGGAGCTGTTTTTT
D gene: .; clone size: .; J gene: TRBJ2-5; V gene: TRBV11-3; CDR3 protein: CASSLYGTGGTQYF; CDR3 DNA: TGTGCCAGCAGCTTATATGGGACCGGGGGGACCCAGTACTTC
D gene: .; clone size: .; J gene: TRBJ2-6; V gene: TRBV5-5; CDR3 protein: CASSFFSSSGANVLTF; CDR3 DNA: TGTGCCAGCAGCTTTTTTTCTAGCTCTGGGGCCAACGTCCTGACTTTC
D gene: .; clone size: .; J gene: TRBJ2-1; V gene: TRBV5-1; CDR3 protein: CASSLASTGYYEQFF; CDR3 DNA: TGCGCCAGCAGCTTGGCTTCAACAGGATACTATGAGCAGTTCTTC
D gene: TRBD1; clone size: few; J gene: TRBJ1-2; V gene: TRBV10-3; CDR3 protein: CAISDLGQGGDGYTF; CDR3 DNA: TGTGCCATCAGTGACCTTGGACAGGGAGGGGATGGCTACACCTTC
D gene: TRBD2; clone size: .; J gene: TRBJ2-2; V gene: TRBV9; CDR3 protein: CASSVRLAGVTGELFF; CDR3 DNA: TGTGCCAGCAGCGTGAGGCTAGCGGGAGTAACCGGGGAGCTGTTTTTT
D gene: .; clone size: .; J gene: TRBJ1-1; V gene: TRBV29-1; CDR3 protein: CSVFQTANTEAFF; CDR3 DNA: TGCAGCGTCTTCCAGACAGCCAACACTGAAGCTTTCTTT
D gene: TRBD1; clone size: .; J gene: TRBJ2-3; V gene: TRBV27; CDR3 protein: CASRRRWTGGTDTQYF; CDR3 DNA: TGTGCCAGCAGGAGAAGGTGGACAGGGGGCACAGATACGCAGTATTTT
D gene: TRBD2; clone size: once; J gene: TRBJ2-1; V gene: TRBV5-4; CDR3 protein: CASSPGTSGRGNEQFF; CDR3 DNA: TGTGCCAGCAGCCCAGGGACTAGCGGGAGGGGGAATGAGCAGTTCTTC
D gene: .; clone size: once; J gene: TRBJ2-5; V gene: TRBV5-1; CDR3 protein: CASSREVQETQYF; CDR3 DNA: TGCGCCAGCAGCCGCGAGGTTCAAGAGACCCAGTACTTC
D gene: TRBD1; clone size: few; J gene: TRBJ2-7; V gene: TRBV10-3; CDR3 protein: CAISGTGSYEQYF; CDR3 DNA: TGTGCCATCAGCGGGACAGGGAGTTACGAGCAGTACTTC
D gene: TRBD1; clone size: .; J gene: TRBJ1-5; V gene: TRBV18; CDR3 protein: CASSEQGFDQPQHF; CDR3 DNA: TGTGCCAGCTCAGAACAGGGGTTCGATCAGCCCCAGCATTTT
D gene: TRBD1; clone size: .; J gene: TRBJ2-3; V gene: TRBV13; CDR3 protein: CASSSDRGFYTQYF; CDR3 DNA: TGTGCCAGCAGCTCCGACAGGGGGTTCTATACGCAGTATTTT
D gene: .; clone size: .; J gene: TRBJ1-6; V gene: TRBV18; CDR3 protein: CASCPVYNSPLHF; CDR3 DNA: TGTGCCAGCTGCCCGGTCTATAATTCACCCCTCCACTTT
D gene: .; clone size: once; J gene: TRBJ1-2; V gene: TRBV7-2; CDR3 protein: CASSLASGVERGYTF; CDR3 DNA: TGTGCCAGCAGCTTAGCTTCCGGGGTCGAAAGAGGCTACACCTTC
D gene: TRBD2; clone size: .; J gene: TRBJ2-5; V gene: TRBV5-1; CDR3 protein: CASSSDVLAGVSETQYF; CDR3 DNA: TGCGCCAGCAGCTCCGACGTACTAGCGGGAGTCAGTGAGACCCAGTACTTC
D gene: TRBD1; clone size: once; J gene: TRBJ2-5; V gene: TRBV25-1; CDR3 protein: CASSEWTGGVRQETQYF; CDR3 DNA: TGTGCCAGCAGTGAATGGACAGGGGGCGTTAGGCAAGAGACCCAGTACTTC
D gene: TRBD1; clone size: .; J gene: TRBJ1-4; V gene: TRBV5-1; CDR3 protein: CASSLVFGQGAVTNEKLFF; CDR3 DNA: TGCGCCAGCAGCTTGGTTTTCGGACAGGGGGCTGTAACTAATGAAAAACTGTTTTTT
D gene: .; clone size: .; J gene: TRBJ1-4; V gene: TRBV5-1; CDR3 protein: CASSSIFTGGTNEKLFF; CDR3 DNA: TGCGCCAGCAGCTCGATTTTTACGGGGGGAACTAATGAAAAACTGTTTTTT
D gene: TRBD1; clone size: .; J gene: TRBJ2-3; V gene: TRBV29-1; CDR3 protein: CSVYTGGNTDTQYF; CDR3 DNA: TGCAGCGTCTATACAGGGGGAAACACAGATACGCAGTATTTT
D gene: .; clone size: .; J gene: TRBJ1-5; V gene: TRBV7-2; CDR3 protein: CASSALGGAQGNQPQHF; CDR3 DNA: TGTGCCAGCAGCGCCCTCGGGGGGGCGCAAGGCAATCAGCCCCAGCATTTT
D gene: TRBD1; clone size: .; J gene: TRBJ1-1; V gene: TRBV10-1; CDR3 protein: CASSDWGRDRVGYCRAEAFF; CDR3 DNA: TGCGCCAGCAGTGATTGGGGCCGGGACAGGGTAGGATATTGCCGGGCTGAAGCTTTCTTT
D gene: .; clone size: .; J gene: TRBJ2-3; V gene: TRBV5-1; CDR3 protein: CASSSGWTTDTQYF; CDR3 DNA: TGCGCCAGCAGCTCGGGATGGACCACAGATACGCAGTATTTT
D gene: .; clone size: .; J gene: TRBJ2-3; V gene: TRBV5-1; CDR3 protein: CASSLATGPDTQYF; CDR3 DNA: TGCGCCAGCAGCTTGGCCACAGGGCCAGATACGCAGTATTTT
D gene: TRBD2; clone size: .; J gene: TRBJ2-3; V gene: TRBV4-1; CDR3 protein: CASSPSSSGGALTQYF; CDR3 DNA: TGCGCCAGCAGCCCGAGTTCTAGCGGGGGGGCCCTTACGCAGTATTTT
D gene: .; clone size: .; J gene: TRBJ2-5; V gene: TRBV7-7; CDR3 protein: CASSLERFQETQYF; CDR3 DNA: TGTGCCAGCAGCTTAGAACGGTTTCAAGAGACCCAGTACTTC
D gene: TRBD2; clone size: .; J gene: TRBJ2-5; V gene: TRBV9; CDR3 protein: CASSVDEGSGGARRETQYF; CDR3 DNA: TGTGCCAGCAGCGTAGATGAGGGTAGCGGGGGGGCACGGCGAGAGACCCAGTACTTC
D gene: .; clone size: .; J gene: TRBJ2-6; V gene: TRBV19; CDR3 protein: CASSWTYGSGANVLTF; CDR3 DNA: TGTGCCAGTTCTTGGACATACGGCTCTGGGGCCAACGTCCTGACTTTC
D gene: TRBD2; clone size: .; J gene: TRBJ2-7; V gene: TRBV5-4; CDR3 protein: CASSLDAGTSPYEQYF; CDR3 DNA: TGTGCCAGCAGCTTGGATGCCGGGACTAGCCCCTACGAGCAGTACTTC
D gene: .; clone size: few; J gene: TRBJ1-2; V gene: TRBV5-1; CDR3 protein: CASSLDSGYTF; CDR3 DNA: TGCGCCAGCAGCTTGGACAGCGGCTACACCTTC
D gene: .; clone size: .; J gene: TRBJ2-6; V gene: TRBV7-2; CDR3 protein: CASSLSGSGANVLTF; CDR3 DNA: TGTGCCAGCAGCTTATCGGGGTCTGGGGCCAACGTCCTGACTTTC
D gene: TRBD2; clone size: .; J gene: TRBJ2-3; V gene: TRBV30; CDR3 protein: CAWSRSGRRDTQYF; CDR3 DNA: TGTGCCTGGAGTAGGAGCGGGAGGCGGGATACGCAGTATTTT
D gene: TRBD1; clone size: .; J gene: TRBJ2-7; V gene: TRBV29-1; CDR3 protein: CSVRQTGAYEQYF; CDR3 DNA: TGCAGCGTGCGCCAGACAGGGGCGTACGAGCAGTACTTC
D gene: TRBD1; clone size: .; J gene: TRBJ2-7; V gene: TRBV6-1; CDR3 protein: CASLDRGSSYEQYF; CDR3 DNA: TGTGCCAGCCTGGACAGGGGCAGCTCCTACGAGCAGTACTTC
D gene: TRBD2; clone size: .; J gene: TRBJ2-3; V gene: TRBV30; CDR3 protein: CAWSGLAGRDTQYF; CDR3 DNA: TGTGCCTGGAGTGGACTAGCGGGACGAGATACGCAGTATTTT
D gene: .; clone size: few; J gene: TRBJ1-2; V gene: TRBV6-1; CDR3 protein: CASSVQYGYTF; CDR3 DNA: TGTGCCAGCAGTGTTCAGTATGGCTACACCTTC